This entry lists 2 T cell receptor beta chains sequenced from one sample in a study of Ad26.COV2.S vaccination and SARS-CoV-2 variants. Treatment of the sample: around 19 received Ad26.COV2.S at low or high dose, single or two shots; roughly 5 received placebo; per-sample allocation not given. Day 63 following the first vaccine or placebo injection was when the samples were taken. Libraries were prepared by immunoSEQ multiplex PCR; TCRdb keeps only in-frame clonotypes and omits some of them. The repertoire holds hundreds of thousands of clones, with about 85% as singletons. Sequencing used peripheral blood, obtained in a trial of Ad26.COV2.S vaccine versus placebo. The receptors stem from a person between 18 and 65 years old who received the Ad26.COV2.S COVID-19 vaccine or a placebo.

In its sample, this clone was seen a few times. The rearrangement links TRBV6-6 to TRBJ2-2; D perhaps matches TRBD2 (6 bases). Germline CDR1 and CDR2: MNHNY and SVGAGI (reference sequence). This CDR3 has 15 residues. Between the trimmed V and J ends, which lost 1 base and 3 bases, there was a span of 9 bases. CDR3 residues: CASSYWSGDTGELFF. Here the CDR3 DNA reads TGTGCCAGCAGTTACTGGTCGGGAGACACCGGGGAGCTGTTTTTT.

In DNA, the CDR3 is TGTGCCTGGAACGACAGGGGGGCCGGGATCCAAGAGACCCAGTACTTC. Protein product: CAWNDRGAGIQETQYF. The chain joins TRBV30 to TRBJ2-5; 9 bases fit TRBD1. V was pared by 4 bases and J by 1 base, with 10 bases of the junction left unmatched. The CDR3 is made up of 16 amino acids. Germline CDR1 and CDR2: GTSNPN and SVGIG (reference sequence).